This T cell receptor (beta chain) was obtained from a study of radiotherapy plus CTLA-4 blockade in lung cancer. General study points: Radiotherapy was combined with ipilimumab, and tumor-derived TCR clones then expanded in blood. Reported findings show early blood T cell clone dynamics, with interferon-beta, best predicted response.

With ipilimumab providing CTLA-4 blockade, focal radiation was administered to patients who had chemo-refractory metastatic non-small-cell lung cancer. Germline trimming cut 3 bases from V and 5 bases from J; bases unmatched to any gene: 5. The CDR3 length is 14 residues. Germline lookup yields CDR1 LNHDA and CDR2 SQIVND (reference sequence). TCRdb keeps only in-frame clones here, not all; method: immunoSEQ multiplex PCR. Here the sample spans around 90,000 clones, around 82% being singletons. This clone was observed a few times. The antigen remains undetermined. J is TRBJ1-2 and V is TRBV19; 8 bases are shared with TRBD1. This specimen was peripheral blood, taken from a patient treated with radiotherapy plus ipilimumab. This clonotype was sampled from a human donor with non-small cell lung cancer who had stable disease on radiotherapy plus ipilimumab. The DNA of the CDR3 is TGTGCCAGTAGTATCGACAGGGGAAGGTATGGCTACACCTTC. Its translation: CASSIDRGRYGYTF.